Below, one T cell receptor beta chain is given with its context. The assay was immunoSEQ multiplex PCR, and TCRdb's table has in-frame clones only and misses some. In the table there are about 220,000 clones, approximately 85% of which are singletons. Germline loops: CDR1 SGHVS, CDR2 FQNEAQ. V lost 7 bases and J lost 5; bases outside the gene matches: 13. The CDR3 is 15 residues long. This entry comes from a study of blood T cell repertoires in COVID-19. The clonotype was recovered from a woman in her seventies with COVID-19, enrolled during active disease. The chain joins TRBV7-8 to TRBJ1-1, with 7 bases that match TRBD1. The sequenced material came from peripheral blood. The CDR3 bases are TGTGCCAGCACCCGAGGGGAACAGGGGAGGACTGAAGCTTTCTTT. Encoded protein: CASTRGEQGRTEAFF.